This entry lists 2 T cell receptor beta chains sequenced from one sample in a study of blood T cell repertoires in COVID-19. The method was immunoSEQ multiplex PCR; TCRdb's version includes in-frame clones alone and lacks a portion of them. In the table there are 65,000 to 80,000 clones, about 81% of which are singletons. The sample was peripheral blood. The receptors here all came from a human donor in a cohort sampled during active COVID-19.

Written as DNA, the CDR3 is TGTGCCAGTAGTACACTACACAGGGGACCGACTCCCTACGAGCAGTACTTC. This gives the protein CASSTLHRGPTPYEQYF. This chain connects TRBV19 to TRBJ2-7; TRBD1 agrees at 7 bases. Trimming at V came to 4 bases and at J to 2 bases, leaving 14 bases not matched to a gene. Per the germline V gene, CDR1 is LNHDA and CDR2 is SQIVND (reference sequence). The CDR3 sequence is 17 residues long.

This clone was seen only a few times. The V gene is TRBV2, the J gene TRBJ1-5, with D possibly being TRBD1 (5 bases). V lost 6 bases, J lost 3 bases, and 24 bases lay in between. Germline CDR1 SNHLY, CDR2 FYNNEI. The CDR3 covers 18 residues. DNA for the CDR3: TGTGCCAGCAGCGCTGGCCAAGGGGTATACCCCTACAATCAGCCCCAGCATTTT. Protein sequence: CASSAGQGVYPYNQPQHF.